These 19 T cell receptor beta chains were sequenced from one sample in a study of blood T cell repertoires in COVID-19. TCRdb's copy holds only in-frame clones and misses some; the assay was immunoSEQ multiplex PCR. The sample has some 320,000 clones; more than 75% are singletons. Sequenced sample: PBMCs or T cells enriched from blood (not recorded which). The receptors were gathered from a man in his sixties who had recovered from COVID-19.

The chain combines TRBV28 with TRBJ2-5, with D hard to call. Germline lookup yields CDR1 MDHEN and CDR2 SYDVKM. With 7 bases removed from V and 5 bases from J, the gap between germline ends came to 11 bases. The CDR3 has 12 residues. The CDR3 DNA reads TGTGCCAGCAACTCTATCACGGAGACCCAGTACTTC. It translates to CASNSITETQYF.

The chain links TRBV5-7 to TRBJ2-1; the D is unclear. TRBV5-7 carries the ORF label, with uncertain function. Between the trimmed V and J ends, which lost 0 bases and 0 bases, there was a span of 19 bases. This CDR3 comprises 19 residues. The CDR3 region has the DNA TGTGCCAGCAGCTTGGAAGTCGGTCTAGTCGAGAACTCCTACAATGAGCAGTTCTTC. As protein: CASSLEVGLVENSYNEQFF.

This chain links TRBV27 with TRBJ2-1, with 10 bases aligning to TRBD2. The V segment lost 6 bases and the J segment 6 bases; nucleotides outside the gene matches: 8. From germline, CDR1 is MNHEY and CDR2 SMNVEV (reference sequence). The CDR3 extends over 15 amino acids. The CDR3 nucleotides read TGTGCCAGCAGACTTAAGGGACTAGCGACCAATGAGCAGTTCTTC. Encoded protein: CASRLKGLATNEQFF.

The chain uses TRBV7-9 and TRBJ1-2, with 8 bases lining up with TRBD1. The CDR3 covers 15 residues. V dropped 5 bases and J dropped 5; count of bases not matched to a gene: 10. Germline V gene lookup returns CDR1 SEHNR and CDR2 FQNEAQ (reference sequence). CDR3 nucleotide sequence: TGTGCCAGCAGCGTAGACCAGGGGGCGGGATATGGCTACACCTTC. This codes for CASSVDQGAGYGYTF.

The chain is built from TRBV7-3 and TRBJ2-5; tentative D call: TRBD2 (7 bases). The V and J ends lost 5 bases and 6 bases respectively, with 28 bases between them. Looked up from germline, CDR1 is SGHTA and CDR2 is FQGTGA. This CDR3 has 18 residues. CDR3 amino acids: CASSPWSPRGGGYQTQYF. In DNA form, the CDR3 reads TGTGCCAGCAGCCCTTGGTCCCCTAGAGGGGGGGGGTATCAGACCCAGTACTTC.

This clone was recorded a few times. The V gene is TRBV19, the J gene TRBJ2-1, with 13 nucleotides matching TRBD2. The CDR3 is 17 amino acids. The V segment lost 3 bases and the J segment 0 bases; nucleotides outside the gene matches: 2. CDR1 and CDR2 from the germline V gene are LNHDA and SQIVND (reference sequence). CDR3 DNA sequence: TGTGCCAGTAGTATGGGACTAGCGGGAATCTCCTACAATGAGCAGTTCTTC. Translation: CASSMGLAGISYNEQFF.

V and J are TRBV28 and TRBJ1-2; 8 nucleotides align to TRBD1. The CDR3 consists of 15 residues. Looked up from germline, CDR1 is MDHEN and CDR2 is SYDVKM. Germline trimming cut 4 bases from V and 3 bases from J; bases unmatched to any gene: 7. CDR3 amino acids: CASSSSGGDYYGYTF. DNA for the CDR3: TGTGCCAGCAGTTCCTCAGGGGGCGACTACTATGGCTACACCTTC.

This clone came up a few times. V is TRBV28 and J is TRBJ1-6; D is undetermined. The length of the CDR3 is 16 residues. Between the trimmed V and J ends, which lost 2 bases and 0 bases, there was a span of 8 bases. From germline, CDR1 is MDHEN and CDR2 SYDVKM. DNA for the CDR3: TGTGCCAGCAGTTTACCCGGTAGCTCCTATAATTCACCCCTCCACTTT. As protein: CASSLPGSSYNSPLHF.

V and J are TRBV7-6 and TRBJ1-2; D ambiguous. Germline CDR1 reads SGHVS; CDR2 reads FNYEAQ. Trimming cost V 8 bases and J 0 bases, with 4 bases left between them. CDR3 size: 11 residues. Written as DNA, the CDR3 is TGTGCCAGCGGCACTAACTATGGCTACACCTTC. As protein: CASGTNYGYTF.

This clone appeared a single time. The chain is built from TRBV5-1 and TRBJ2-7; 9 nucleotides match TRBD2. This CDR3 region has 15 residues. Germline assignment: CDR1 SGHRS and CDR2 YFSETQ. V lost 4 bases to trimming and J lost 5 bases; unmatched junction nucleotides: 10. CDR3 loop: CASSEAHSGSDEQYF. The DNA for the CDR3 is TGCGCCAGCAGCGAGGCGCATAGCGGGAGCGACGAGCAGTACTTC.

The V and J genes are TRBV7-9 and TRBJ1-2; tentatively, D is TRBD1 (6 bases). Trimming pared 3 bases from V and 2 bases from J, leaving 16 bases between. Per germline, CDR1 SEHNR and CDR2 FQNEAQ (reference sequence). The CDR3 length is 16 residues. Here the CDR3 DNA reads TGTGCCAGCAGCTTCGTTTCAGGGGCCGAGAACTATGGCTACACCTTC. Translating it yields CASSFVSGAENYGYTF.

The rearrangement joins TRBV30 to TRBJ1-5, with D possibly TRBD1 on 6 matching bases. Germline values: CDR1 GTSNPN, CDR2 SVGIG (reference sequence). Trimming pared 2 bases from V and 7 bases from J, leaving 15 bases between. This CDR3 is 14 amino acids long. CDR3 sequence: CAWSPPGGGQPQHF. The CDR3 DNA follows: TGTGCCTGGAGTCCGCCGGGCGGGGGCCAGCCCCAGCATTTT.

The V gene is TRBV5-1, the J gene TRBJ1-1; D possibly corresponds to TRBD1 (5 bases). The V gene lost 0 bases and the J gene lost 4 bases, with 16 bases spanning the gap. The CDR3 contains 16 residues. Germline V lookup: CDR1 SGHRS, CDR2 YFSETQ. CDR3 DNA: TGCGCCAGCAGCTTGGTGGGGGGATCCGGAGGCACTGAAGCTTTCTTT. Its protein product is CASSLVGGSGGTEAFF.

The chain has TRBV6-5 and TRBJ1-1; 9 nucleotides align to TRBD1. The CDR3 length is 15 residues. V was pared by 7 bases and J by 4 bases, with 10 bases of the junction left unmatched. The germline CDR1 and CDR2 sequences are MNHEY and SVGAGI. DNA for the CDR3: TGTGCCAGCACCAAACAGGGGGCCCGAGGCACTGAAGCTTTCTTT. Its protein product is CASTKQGARGTEAFF.

V usage is TRBV10-3 and J usage is TRBJ1-5, with D possibly TRBD1 on 5 matching bases. The CDR3 consists of 13 residues. The germline gives CDR1 ENHRY, CDR2 SYGVKD. Between the trimmed V and J ends, which lost 6 bases and 3 bases, there was a span of 9 bases. CDR3 nucleotide sequence: TGTGCCATCAGAGGGGACTCCAATCAGCCCCAGCATTTT. This codes for CAIRGDSNQPQHF.

This chain connects TRBV5-4 to TRBJ1-4, with D hard to call. The germline V and J ends were trimmed by 4 bases and 7 bases, with 17 bases remaining between them. The CDR3 totals 15 residues. CDR1 and CDR2 (germline): SGHNT, YYREEE (reference sequence). The CDR3 protein is CASSTSGSPSEKLFF. In DNA, the CDR3 is TGTGCCAGCAGCACCTCCGGGAGCCCCTCTGAAAAACTGTTTTTT.

V is TRBV6-5 and J is TRBJ1-5; TRBD1 agrees at 10 bases. CDR3 length: 14 amino acids. V was clipped by 6 bases and J by 6 bases; unmatched bases: 5. CDR1 MNHEY and CDR2 SVGAGI come from the germline V gene. As DNA, the CDR3 is TGTGCCAGCAGGCCTGGACAGGGGGTTCAGCCCCAGCATTTT. Residues: CASRPGQGVQPQHF.

This chain uses TRBV19 with TRBJ2-2; TRBD1 agrees at 12 bases. Germline V gene data show CDR1 as LNHDA and CDR2 as SQIVND (reference sequence). J gave up 2 bases and V 1 base, and 5 bases lay outside the gene matches. The CDR3 has 18 amino acids. The CDR3: CASSIGDRGHRNTGELFF. The CDR3 DNA is TGTGCCAGTAGTATAGGGGACAGGGGGCATCGCAACACCGGGGAGCTGTTTTTT.

The chain joins TRBV5-1 to TRBJ2-3; D remains unclear. The CDR3 sequence is 14 residues long. The V gene's germline CDR1 is SGHRS and CDR2 YFSETQ. V dropped 0 bases and J dropped 3 bases, with 8 bases sitting between them. CDR3: CASSLGSETDTQYF. CDR3 DNA: TGCGCCAGCAGCTTGGGGAGCGAAACAGATACGCAGTATTTT.